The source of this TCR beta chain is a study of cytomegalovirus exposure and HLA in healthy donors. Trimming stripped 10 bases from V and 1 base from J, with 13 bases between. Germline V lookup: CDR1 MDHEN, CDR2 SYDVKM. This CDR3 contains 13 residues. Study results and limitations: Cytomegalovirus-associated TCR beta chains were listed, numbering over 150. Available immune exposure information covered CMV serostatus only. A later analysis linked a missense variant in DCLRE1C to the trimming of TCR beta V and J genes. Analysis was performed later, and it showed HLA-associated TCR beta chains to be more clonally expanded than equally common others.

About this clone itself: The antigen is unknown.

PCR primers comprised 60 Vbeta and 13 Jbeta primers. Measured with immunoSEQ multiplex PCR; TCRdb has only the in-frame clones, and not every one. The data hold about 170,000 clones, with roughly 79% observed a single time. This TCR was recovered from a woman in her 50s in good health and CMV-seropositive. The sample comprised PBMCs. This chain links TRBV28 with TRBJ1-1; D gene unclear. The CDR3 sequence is CATTGKGNTEAFF. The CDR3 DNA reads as TGTGCCACCACCGGGAAGGGGAACACTGAAGCTTTCTTT.